The entry that follows covers one T cell receptor beta chain sequence. Its specificity is not known. The entry originates in a study of CD8+CD57+ T cells in acquired aplastic anemia. Study findings and constraints: Around 27 sequences, all CD8+ CDR3, were shared between patients and controls. Patients and controls had CD8+ Simpson's diversity values that were not significantly distinct.

Trimming cost V 5 bases and J 3 bases; bases outside gene matches: 7. The CDR3 consists of 15 residues. Profiles of TCR beta VDJ and CDR3 were generated from a genomic DNA template. TCRdb reprocessed the reads with MiXCR, giving one entry per CDR3 protein. The profile covers about 190,000 distinct CDR3 sequences, with around 66% appearing a single time and about 45% taken by the ten largest. The specimen was sorted CD4+, CD8+, or CD8+CD57+ T cells (not recorded which) from PBMCs. This TCR derives from a human donor with severe aplastic anemia or a healthy control (not recorded which). This chain links TRBV12-3 or TRBV12-4 with TRBJ1-5; 7 bases match TRBD1. The CDR3 DNA follows: TGTGCCAGCAGTGCTACGGGACAGACCAATCAGCCCCAGCATTTT. This sequence encodes CASSATGQTNQPQHF.